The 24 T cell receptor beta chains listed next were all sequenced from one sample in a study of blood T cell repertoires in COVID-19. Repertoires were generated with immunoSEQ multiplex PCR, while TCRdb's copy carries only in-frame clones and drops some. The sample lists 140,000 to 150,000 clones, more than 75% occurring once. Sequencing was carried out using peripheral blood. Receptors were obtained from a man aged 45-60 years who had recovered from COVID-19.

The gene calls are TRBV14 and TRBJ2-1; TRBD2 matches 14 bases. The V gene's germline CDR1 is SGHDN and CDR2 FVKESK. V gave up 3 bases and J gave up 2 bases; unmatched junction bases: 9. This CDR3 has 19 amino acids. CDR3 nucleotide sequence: TGTGCCAGCAGCCAGACCCGACTAGCGGGGGGGAAGACCTACAATGAGCAGTTCTTC. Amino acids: CASSQTRLAGGKTYNEQFF.

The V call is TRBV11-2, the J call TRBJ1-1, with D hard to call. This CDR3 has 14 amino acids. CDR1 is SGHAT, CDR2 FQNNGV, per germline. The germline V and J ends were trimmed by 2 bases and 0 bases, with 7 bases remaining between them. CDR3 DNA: TGTGCCAGCAGCTTACAAAACTTGAACACTGAAGCTTTCTTT. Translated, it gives CASSLQNLNTEAFF.

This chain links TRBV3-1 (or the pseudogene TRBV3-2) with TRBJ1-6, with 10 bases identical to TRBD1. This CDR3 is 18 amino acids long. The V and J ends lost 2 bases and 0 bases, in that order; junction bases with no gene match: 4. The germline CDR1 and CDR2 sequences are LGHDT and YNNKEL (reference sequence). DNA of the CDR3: TGTGCCAGCAGCCAACAGACAGGGGGCATCTCCTATAATTCACCCCTCCACTTT. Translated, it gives CASSQQTGGISYNSPLHF.

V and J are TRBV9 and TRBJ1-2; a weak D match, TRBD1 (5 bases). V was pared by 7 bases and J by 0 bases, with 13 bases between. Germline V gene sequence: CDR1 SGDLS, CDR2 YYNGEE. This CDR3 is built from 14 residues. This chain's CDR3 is CASGGTTANYGYTF. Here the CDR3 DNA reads TGTGCCAGCGGGGGGACGACGGCTAACTATGGCTACACCTTC.

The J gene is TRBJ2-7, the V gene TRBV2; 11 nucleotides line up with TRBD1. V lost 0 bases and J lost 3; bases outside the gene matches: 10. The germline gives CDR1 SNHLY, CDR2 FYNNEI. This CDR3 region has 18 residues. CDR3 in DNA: TGTGCCAGCAGTGAAGCTGGACAGGGGGCCTATAGTCTCTACGAGCAGTACTTC. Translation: CASSEAGQGAYSLYEQYF.

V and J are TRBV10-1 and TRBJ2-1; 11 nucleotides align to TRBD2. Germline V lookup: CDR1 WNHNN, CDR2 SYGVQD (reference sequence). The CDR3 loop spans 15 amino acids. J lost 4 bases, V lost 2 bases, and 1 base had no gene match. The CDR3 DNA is TGCGCCAGCAGTGAGGGGACTAGCGGTTACAATGAGCAGTTCTTC. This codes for CASSEGTSGYNEQFF.

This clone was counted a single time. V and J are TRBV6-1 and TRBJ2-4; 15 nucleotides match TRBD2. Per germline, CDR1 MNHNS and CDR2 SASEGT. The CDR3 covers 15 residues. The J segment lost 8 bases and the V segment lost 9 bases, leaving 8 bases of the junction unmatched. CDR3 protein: CASQGTSGGRDIQYF. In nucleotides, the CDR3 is TGTGCCAGTCAAGGGACTAGCGGGGGGAGGGACATTCAGTACTTC.

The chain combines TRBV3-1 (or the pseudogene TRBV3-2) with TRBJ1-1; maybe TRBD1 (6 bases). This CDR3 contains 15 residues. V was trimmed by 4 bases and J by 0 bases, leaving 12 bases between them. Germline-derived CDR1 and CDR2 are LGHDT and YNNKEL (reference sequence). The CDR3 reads CASSLTGTMNTEAFF. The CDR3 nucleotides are TGTGCCAGCAGCCTAACCGGGACAATGAACACTGAAGCTTTCTTT.

This CDR3 is CASSFGGAGEQFF. The DNA of the CDR3 is TGTGCCAGCAGCTTTGGAGGGGCAGGTGAGCAGTTCTTC. J is TRBJ2-1 and V is TRBV5-6, with a possible D match to TRBD2 (6 bases). The germline CDR1 and CDR2 sequences are SGHDT and YYEEEE. The V gene lost 2 bases and the J gene lost 9 bases, with 12 bases spanning the gap. CDR3 length: 13 residues.

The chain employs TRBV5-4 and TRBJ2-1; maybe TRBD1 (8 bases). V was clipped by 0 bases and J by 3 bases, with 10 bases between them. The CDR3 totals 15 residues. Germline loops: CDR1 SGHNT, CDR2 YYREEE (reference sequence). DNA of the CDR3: TGTGCCAGCAGCTTGGACAGGGGGGGCTACAATGAGCAGTTCTTC. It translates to CASSLDRGGYNEQFF.

This CDR3 is CSVGSGGGDTQYF. CDR3 bases: TGCAGCGTTGGTAGCGGGGGAGGAGATACGCAGTATTTT. V is TRBV29-1 and J is TRBJ2-3, with 9 bases lining up with TRBD2. The germline CDR1 and CDR2 sequences are SQVTM and ANQGSEA. V was pared by 4 bases and J by 5 bases, with 4 bases of the junction left unmatched. The CDR3 contains 13 residues.

In nucleotides, the CDR3 is TGTGCCAGCTCACCGTCACAGCAATCCTACGAGCAGTACTTC. Its protein product is CASSPSQQSYEQYF. The V and J genes are TRBV18 and TRBJ2-7; D is uncertain. Germline V gene lookup returns CDR1 KGHSH and CDR2 LQKENI. Trimming left V 3 bases short and J 1 base short, with 10 bases between. The CDR3 loop spans 14 amino acids.

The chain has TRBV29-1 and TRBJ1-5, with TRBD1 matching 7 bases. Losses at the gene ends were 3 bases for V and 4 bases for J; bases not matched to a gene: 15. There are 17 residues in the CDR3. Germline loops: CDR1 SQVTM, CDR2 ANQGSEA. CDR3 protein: CSVDPRAGGYLNQPQHF. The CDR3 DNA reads TGCAGCGTTGATCCCAGGGCAGGGGGGTATTTGAATCAGCCCCAGCATTTT.

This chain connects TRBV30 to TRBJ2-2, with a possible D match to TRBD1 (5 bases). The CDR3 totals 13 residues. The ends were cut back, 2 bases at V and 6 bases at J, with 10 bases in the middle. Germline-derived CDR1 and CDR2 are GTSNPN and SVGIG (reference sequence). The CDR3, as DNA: TGTGCCTGGAGTAAGGGGCAATCCGGGGAGCTGTTTTTT. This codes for CAWSKGQSGELFF.

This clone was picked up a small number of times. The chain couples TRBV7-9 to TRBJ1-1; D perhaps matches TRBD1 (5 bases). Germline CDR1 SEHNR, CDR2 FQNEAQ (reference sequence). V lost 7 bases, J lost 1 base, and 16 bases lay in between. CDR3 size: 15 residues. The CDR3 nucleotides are TGTGCCAGCACCCAATCAGACAGACCGAACACTGAAGCTTTCTTT. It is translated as CASTQSDRPNTEAFF.

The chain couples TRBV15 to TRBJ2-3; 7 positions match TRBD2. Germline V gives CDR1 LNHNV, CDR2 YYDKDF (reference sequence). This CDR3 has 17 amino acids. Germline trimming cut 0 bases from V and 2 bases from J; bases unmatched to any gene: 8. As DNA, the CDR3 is TGTGCCACCAGCAGAGATGGAACCGCGGGGGTCACAGATACGCAGTATTTT. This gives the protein CATSRDGTAGVTDTQYF.

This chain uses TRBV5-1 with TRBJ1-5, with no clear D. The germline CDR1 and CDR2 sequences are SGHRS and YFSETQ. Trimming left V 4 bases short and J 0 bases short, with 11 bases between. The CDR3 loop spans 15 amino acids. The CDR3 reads CASSDTYGSNQPQHF. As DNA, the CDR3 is TGCGCCAGCAGCGACACCTACGGTAGCAATCAGCCCCAGCATTTT.

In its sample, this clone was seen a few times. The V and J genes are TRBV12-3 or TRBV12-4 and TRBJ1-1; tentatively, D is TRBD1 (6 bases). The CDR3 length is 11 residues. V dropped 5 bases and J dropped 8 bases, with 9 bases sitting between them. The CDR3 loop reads CASSIGTEAFF. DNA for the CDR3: TGTGCCAGCAGTATCGGGACAGAAGCTTTCTTT.

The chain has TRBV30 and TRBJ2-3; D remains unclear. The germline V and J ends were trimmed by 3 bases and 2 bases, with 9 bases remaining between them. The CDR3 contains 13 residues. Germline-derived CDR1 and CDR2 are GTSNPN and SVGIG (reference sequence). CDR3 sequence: CAWRRGLTDTQYF. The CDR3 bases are TGTGCCTGGAGGCGAGGCCTCACAGATACGCAGTATTTT. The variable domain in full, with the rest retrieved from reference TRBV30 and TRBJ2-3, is SQTIHQWPATLVQPVGSPLSLECTVEGTSNPNLYWYRQAAGRGLQLLFYSVGIGQISSEVPQNLSASRPQDRQFILSSKKLLLSDSGFYLCAWRRGLTDTQYFGPGTRLTVL.

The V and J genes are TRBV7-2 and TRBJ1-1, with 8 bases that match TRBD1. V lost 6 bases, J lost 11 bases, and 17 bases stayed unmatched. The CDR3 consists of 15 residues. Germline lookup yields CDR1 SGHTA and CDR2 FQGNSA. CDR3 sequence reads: CASSRSTGRGRLAFF. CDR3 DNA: TGTGCCAGCAGTCGATCAACTGGCAGGGGGCGTTTGGCTTTCTTT.

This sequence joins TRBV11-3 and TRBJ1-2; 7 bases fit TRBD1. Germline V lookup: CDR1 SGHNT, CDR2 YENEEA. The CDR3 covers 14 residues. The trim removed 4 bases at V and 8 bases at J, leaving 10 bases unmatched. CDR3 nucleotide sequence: TGTGCCAGCAGCTCCGGGGACAGCCTTAGAGGCTACACCTTC. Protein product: CASSSGDSLRGYTF.

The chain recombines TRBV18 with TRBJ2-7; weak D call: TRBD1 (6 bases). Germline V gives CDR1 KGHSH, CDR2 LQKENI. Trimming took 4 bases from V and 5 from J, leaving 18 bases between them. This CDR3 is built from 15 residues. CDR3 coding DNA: TGTGCCAGCTCACTAGATAACAGGGTGTCCCACGAGCAGTACTTC. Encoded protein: CASSLDNRVSHEQYF.

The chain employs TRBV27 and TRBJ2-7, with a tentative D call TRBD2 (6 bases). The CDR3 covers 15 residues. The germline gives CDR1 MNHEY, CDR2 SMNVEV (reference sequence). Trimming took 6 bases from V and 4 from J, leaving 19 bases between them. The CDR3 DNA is TGTGCCAGCAGGCTACGACTAGGCCTCGTATACGAGCAGTACTTC. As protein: CASRLRLGLVYEQYF.

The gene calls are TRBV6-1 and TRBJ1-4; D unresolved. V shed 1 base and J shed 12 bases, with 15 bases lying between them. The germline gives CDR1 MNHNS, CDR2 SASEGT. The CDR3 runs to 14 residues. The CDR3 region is CASSEGIGQSQLFF. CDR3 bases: TGTGCCAGCAGTGAAGGAATTGGCCAATCTCAACTGTTTTTT.